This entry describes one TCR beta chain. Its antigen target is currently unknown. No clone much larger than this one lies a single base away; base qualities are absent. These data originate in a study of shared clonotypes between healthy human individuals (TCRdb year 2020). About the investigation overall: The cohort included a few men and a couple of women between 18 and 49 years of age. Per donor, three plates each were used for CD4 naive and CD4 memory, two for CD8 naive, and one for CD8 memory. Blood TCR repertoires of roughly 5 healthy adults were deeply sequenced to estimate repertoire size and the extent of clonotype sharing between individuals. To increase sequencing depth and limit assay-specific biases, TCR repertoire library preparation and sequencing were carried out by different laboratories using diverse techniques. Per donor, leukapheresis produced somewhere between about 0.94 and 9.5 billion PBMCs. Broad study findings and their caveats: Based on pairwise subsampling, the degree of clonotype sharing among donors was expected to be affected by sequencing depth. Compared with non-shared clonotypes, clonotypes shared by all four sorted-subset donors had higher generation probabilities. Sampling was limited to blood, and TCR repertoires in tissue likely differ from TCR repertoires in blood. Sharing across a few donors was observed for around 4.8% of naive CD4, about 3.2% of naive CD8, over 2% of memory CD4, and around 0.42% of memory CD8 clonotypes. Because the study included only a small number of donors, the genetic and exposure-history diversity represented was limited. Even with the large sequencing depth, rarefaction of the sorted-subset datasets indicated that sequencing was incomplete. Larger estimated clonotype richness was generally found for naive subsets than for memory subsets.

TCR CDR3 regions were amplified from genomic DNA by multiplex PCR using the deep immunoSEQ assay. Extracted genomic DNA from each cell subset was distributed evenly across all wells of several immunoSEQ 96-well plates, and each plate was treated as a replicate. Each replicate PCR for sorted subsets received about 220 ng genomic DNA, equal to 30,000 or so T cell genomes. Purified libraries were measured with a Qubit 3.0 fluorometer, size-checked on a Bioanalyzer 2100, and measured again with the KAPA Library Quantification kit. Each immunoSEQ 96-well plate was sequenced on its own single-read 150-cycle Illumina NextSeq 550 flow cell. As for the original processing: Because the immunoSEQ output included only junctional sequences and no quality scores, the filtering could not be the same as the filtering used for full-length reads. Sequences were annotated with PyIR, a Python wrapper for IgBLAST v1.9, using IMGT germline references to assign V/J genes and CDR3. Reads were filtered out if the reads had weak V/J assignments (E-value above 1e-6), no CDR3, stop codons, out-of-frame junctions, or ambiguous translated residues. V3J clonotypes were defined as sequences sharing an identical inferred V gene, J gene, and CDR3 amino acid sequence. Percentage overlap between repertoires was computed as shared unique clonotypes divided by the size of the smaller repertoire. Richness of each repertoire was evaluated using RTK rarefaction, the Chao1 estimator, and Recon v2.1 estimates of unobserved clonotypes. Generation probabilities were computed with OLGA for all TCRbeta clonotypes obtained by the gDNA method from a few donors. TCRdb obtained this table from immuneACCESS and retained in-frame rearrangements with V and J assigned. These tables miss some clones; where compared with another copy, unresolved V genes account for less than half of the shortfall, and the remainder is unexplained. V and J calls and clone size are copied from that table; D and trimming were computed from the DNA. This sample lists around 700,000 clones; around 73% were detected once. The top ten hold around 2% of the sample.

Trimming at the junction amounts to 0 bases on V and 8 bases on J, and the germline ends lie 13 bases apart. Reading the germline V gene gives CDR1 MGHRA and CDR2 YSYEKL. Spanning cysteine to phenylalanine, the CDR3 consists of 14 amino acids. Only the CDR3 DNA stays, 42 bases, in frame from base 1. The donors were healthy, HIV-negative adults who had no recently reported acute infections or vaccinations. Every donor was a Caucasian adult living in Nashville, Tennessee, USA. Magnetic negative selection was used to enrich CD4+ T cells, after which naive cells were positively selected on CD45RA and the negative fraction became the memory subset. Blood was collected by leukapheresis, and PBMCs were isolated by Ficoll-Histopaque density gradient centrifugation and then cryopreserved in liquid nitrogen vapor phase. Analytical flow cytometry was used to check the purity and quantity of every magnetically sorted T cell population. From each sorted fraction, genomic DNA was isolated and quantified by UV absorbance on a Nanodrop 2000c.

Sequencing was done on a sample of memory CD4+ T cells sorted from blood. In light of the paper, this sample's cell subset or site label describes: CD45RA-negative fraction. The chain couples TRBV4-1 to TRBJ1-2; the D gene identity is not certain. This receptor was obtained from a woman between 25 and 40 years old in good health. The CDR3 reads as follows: CASSQERAGRGYTF. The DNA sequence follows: TGCGCCAGCAGCCAAGAACGGGCTGGGAGGGGCTACACCTTC.